One and the same sample provided the 5 T cell receptor beta chains below, sequenced in a study of CD8 T cells in Susac syndrome (dated by TCRdb to between 2018 and 2021). The library came from the immunoSEQ multiplex PCR assay. RNA was extracted using the RNeasy kit, and roughly 0.5 to 1 microgram was reverse transcribed with random hexamers. TCRdb reprocessed the public reads (quality trimming at Q25 with fastp, clone calling with MiXCR) and kept in-frame beta chains. For every CDR3 protein sequence, its rows merge into one entry that carries the most common genes and DNA. This sample gives approximately 110,000 distinct CDR3 sequences in total; about 94% of them show up just once. Roughly 0.087% of the sample belongs to the ten largest clones. Sequenced material: CD4+ T cells from PBMCs. The receptors shown here come from a human donor in good health.

The rearrangement joins TRBV5-1 to TRBJ2-1, with 8 bases lining up with TRBD1. Trimming cost V 4 bases and J 6 bases; bases outside gene matches: 6. This CDR3 comprises 14 residues. CDR1 SGHRS and CDR2 YFSETQ come from the germline V gene. The CDR3 DNA sequence: TGCGCCAGCAGCGGGCAGGGGGCGTCCAATGAGCAGTTCTTC. Its translation: CASSGQGASNEQFF. Complete variable domain (other parts from reference TRBV5-1 and TRBJ2-1): KAGVTQTPRYLIKTRGQQVTLSCSPISGHRSVSWYQQTPGQGLQFLFEYFSETQRNKGNFPGRFSGRQFSNSRSEMNVSTLELGDSALYLCASSGQGASNEQFFGPGTRLTVL.

This clonotype came up once. The V call is TRBV19, the J call TRBJ2-3; TRBD1 matches at 8 bases. CDR3 length equals 18 residues. Germline-derived CDR1 and CDR2 are LNHDA and SQIVND (reference sequence). V was clipped by 3 bases and J by 0 bases; unmatched bases: 11. The CDR3 reads CASSIGRGLLSSTDTQYF. DNA for the CDR3: TGTGCCAGTAGTATCGGCAGGGGGCTTTTAAGTAGCACAGATACGCAGTATTTT.

The V call is TRBV5-4, the J call TRBJ2-2; TRBD2 matches at 7 bases. The CDR3 covers 17 residues. Germline V gene sequence: CDR1 SGHNT, CDR2 YYREEE (reference sequence). Trimming at V came to 5 bases and at J to 6 bases, leaving 16 bases not matched to a gene. The CDR3 is CASRPSTSPGYAGELFF. The CDR3 region has the DNA TGTGCCAGCAGGCCTTCGACTAGCCCAGGGTATGCCGGGGAGCTGTTTTTT.

V gene TRBV5-1 combines with J gene TRBJ2-2; TRBD1 agrees at 7 bases. This CDR3 comprises 16 residues. Germline lookup yields CDR1 SGHRS and CDR2 YFSETQ. With V trimmed by 4 bases and J by 4 bases, 10 bases remained unmatched. Here the CDR3 reads CASSPHRDSTTGELFF. DNA for the CDR3: TGCGCCAGCAGCCCCCACCGGGACAGCACCACCGGGGAGCTGTTTTTT.

The chain joins TRBV4-1 to TRBJ2-3; D is ambiguous. The germline V gene encodes CDR1 MGHRA and CDR2 YSYEKL. The ends were cut back, 2 bases at V and 2 bases at J, with 11 bases in the middle. The CDR3 is 15 residues long. CDR3 protein: CASSQIGHNTDTQYF. As DNA, the CDR3 is TGCGCCAGCAGCCAAATCGGGCATAACACAGATACGCAGTATTTT.